The TCR beta chain under discussion was sequenced for a study of OX40 agonist ivuxolimab in advanced cancers. Whole-study context: Three patients responded partially, comprising one with hepatocellular carcinoma and two with cutaneous melanoma.

CDR3 length: 14 residues. V lost 6 bases, J lost 2 bases, and 3 bases stayed unmatched. CDR1 and CDR2 from the germline V gene are MNHEY and SVGAGI. Peripheral blood came from all dose cohorts at three timepoints. Sequencing was performed with immunoSEQ multiplex PCR; in TCRdb, only in-frame clones are kept and a portion is missing. Of under 20,000 clones listed, 79% are singletons. The chain has TRBV6-5 and TRBJ1-5; 8 nucleotides agree with TRBD1. The sequencing used CD4+ or CD8+ T cells sorted from blood, collected in a trial of the OX40 agonist ivuxolimab. The sequence derives from an adult with an advanced solid tumor such as melanoma, head and neck, liver or kidney cancer. The CDR3 nucleotides are TGTGCCAGCAGACCGACAGGGGGCAATCAGCCCCAGCATTTT. Translating gives CASRPTGGNQPQHF.